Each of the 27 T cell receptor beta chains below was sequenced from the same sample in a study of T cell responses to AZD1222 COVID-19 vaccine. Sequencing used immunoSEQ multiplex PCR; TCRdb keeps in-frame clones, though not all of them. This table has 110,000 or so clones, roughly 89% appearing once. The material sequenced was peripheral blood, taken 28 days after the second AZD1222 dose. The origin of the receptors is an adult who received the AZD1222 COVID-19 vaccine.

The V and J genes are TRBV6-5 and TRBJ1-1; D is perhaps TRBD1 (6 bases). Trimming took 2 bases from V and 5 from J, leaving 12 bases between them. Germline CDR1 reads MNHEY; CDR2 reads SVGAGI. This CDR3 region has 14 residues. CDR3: CASSYAQGGTEAFF. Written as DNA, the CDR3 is TGTGCCAGCAGTTACGCACAGGGAGGTACTGAAGCTTTCTTT.

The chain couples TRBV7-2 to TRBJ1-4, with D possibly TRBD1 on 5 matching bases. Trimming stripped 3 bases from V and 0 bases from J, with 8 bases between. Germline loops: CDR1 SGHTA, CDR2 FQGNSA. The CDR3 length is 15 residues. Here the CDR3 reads CASSFTGTTNEKLFF. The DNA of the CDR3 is TGTGCCAGCAGCTTCACAGGCACAACTAATGAAAAACTGTTTTTT.

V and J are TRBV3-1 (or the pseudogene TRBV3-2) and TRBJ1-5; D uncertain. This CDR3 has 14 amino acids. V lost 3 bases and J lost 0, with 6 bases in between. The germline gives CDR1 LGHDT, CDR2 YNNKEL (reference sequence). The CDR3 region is CASSHSHSNQPQHF. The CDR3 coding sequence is TGTGCCAGCAGCCATTCCCATAGCAATCAGCCCCAGCATTTT.

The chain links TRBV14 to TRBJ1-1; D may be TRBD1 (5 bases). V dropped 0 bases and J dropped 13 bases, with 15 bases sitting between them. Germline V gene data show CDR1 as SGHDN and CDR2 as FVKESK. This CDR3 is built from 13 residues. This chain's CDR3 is CASSQDEGAGGFF. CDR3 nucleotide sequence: TGTGCCAGCAGCCAAGACGAGGGCGCGGGGGGTTTCTTT. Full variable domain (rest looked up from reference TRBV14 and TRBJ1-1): EAGVTQFPSHSVIEKGQTVTLRCDPISGHDNLYWYRRVMGKEIKFLLHFVKESKQDESGMPNNRFLAERTGGTYSTLKVQPAELEDSGVYFCASSQDEGAGGFFGQGTRLTVV.

CDR3: CASSLGTGTFALTNEKLFF. The CDR3 DNA is TGTGCCAGCAGCTTAGGGACAGGGACCTTTGCCCTAACTAATGAAAAACTGTTTTTT. The chain combines TRBV7-9 with TRBJ1-4; 8 nucleotides agree with TRBD1. The CDR3 is 19 amino acids. Germline V lookup: CDR1 SEHNR, CDR2 FQNEAQ (reference sequence). Unmatched junction bases numbered 11, after V lost 1 base and J lost 1 base.

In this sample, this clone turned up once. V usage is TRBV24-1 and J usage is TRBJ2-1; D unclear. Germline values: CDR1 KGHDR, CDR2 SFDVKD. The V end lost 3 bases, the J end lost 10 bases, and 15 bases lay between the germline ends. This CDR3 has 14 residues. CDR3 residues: CATSDPSTGTEQFF. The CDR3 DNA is TGTGCCACCAGTGATCCCTCAACTGGCACAGAGCAGTTCTTC.

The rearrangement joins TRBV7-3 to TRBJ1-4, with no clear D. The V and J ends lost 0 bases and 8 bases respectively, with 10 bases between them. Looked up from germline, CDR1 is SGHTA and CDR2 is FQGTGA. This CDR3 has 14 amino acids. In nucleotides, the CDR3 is TGTGCCAGCAGCTTAACGGCGTCGTCAGAAAAACTGTTTTTT. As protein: CASSLTASSEKLFF.

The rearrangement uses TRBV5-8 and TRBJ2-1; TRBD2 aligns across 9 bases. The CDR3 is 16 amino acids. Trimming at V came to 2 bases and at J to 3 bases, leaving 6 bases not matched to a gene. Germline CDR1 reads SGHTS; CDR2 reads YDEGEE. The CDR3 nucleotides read TGTGCCAGCAGCTTCGGAGCTAGCGGGATCTACAATGAGCAGTTCTTC. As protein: CASSFGASGIYNEQFF.

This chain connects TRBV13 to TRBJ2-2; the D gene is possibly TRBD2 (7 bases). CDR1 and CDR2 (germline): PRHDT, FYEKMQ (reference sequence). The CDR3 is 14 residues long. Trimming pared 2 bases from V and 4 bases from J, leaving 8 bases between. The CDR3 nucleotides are TGTGCCAGCAGCTTAAGGGGGGGCACCGGGGAGCTGTTTTTT. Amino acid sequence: CASSLRGGTGELFF.

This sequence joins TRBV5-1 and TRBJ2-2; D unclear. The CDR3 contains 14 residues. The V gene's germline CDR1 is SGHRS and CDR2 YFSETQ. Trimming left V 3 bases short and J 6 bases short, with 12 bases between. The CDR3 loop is CASSYALSSGELFF. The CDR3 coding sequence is TGCGCCAGCAGCTACGCGCTATCCTCCGGGGAGCTGTTTTTT.

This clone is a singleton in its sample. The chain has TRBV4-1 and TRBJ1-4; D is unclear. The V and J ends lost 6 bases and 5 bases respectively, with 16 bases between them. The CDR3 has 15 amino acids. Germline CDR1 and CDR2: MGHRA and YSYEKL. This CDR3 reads CASSYRPTINEKLFF. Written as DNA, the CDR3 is TGCGCCAGCAGTTACAGACCCACTATCAATGAAAAACTGTTTTTT.

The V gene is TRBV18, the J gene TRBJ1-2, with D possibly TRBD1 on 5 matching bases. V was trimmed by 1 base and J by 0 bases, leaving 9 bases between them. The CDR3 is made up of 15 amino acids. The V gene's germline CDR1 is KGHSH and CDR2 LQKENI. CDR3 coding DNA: TGTGCCAGCTCACCACTGACAGATTCTAACTATGGCTACACCTTC. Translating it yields CASSPLTDSNYGYTF.

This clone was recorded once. CDR3 loop: CASSARRYTDTQYF. The CDR3 coding sequence is TGTGCCAGCAGCGCCAGACGGTACACAGATACGCAGTATTTT. The chain couples TRBV11-3 to TRBJ2-3; no reliable D call. The CDR3 contains 14 residues. From germline, CDR1 is SGHNT and CDR2 YENEEA. Deletions cut 5 bases from V and 2 bases from J, with 11 bases between.

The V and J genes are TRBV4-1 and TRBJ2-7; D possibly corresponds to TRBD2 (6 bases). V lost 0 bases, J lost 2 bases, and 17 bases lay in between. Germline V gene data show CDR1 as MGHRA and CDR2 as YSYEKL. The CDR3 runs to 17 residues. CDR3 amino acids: CASSQEAPAGEPYEQYF. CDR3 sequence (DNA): TGCGCCAGCAGCCAAGAAGCGCCAGCGGGTGAACCCTACGAGCAGTACTTC.

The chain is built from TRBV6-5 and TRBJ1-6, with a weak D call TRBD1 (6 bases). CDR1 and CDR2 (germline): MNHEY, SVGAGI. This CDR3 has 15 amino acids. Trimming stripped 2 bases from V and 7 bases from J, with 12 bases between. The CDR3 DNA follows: TGTGCCAGCAGTTACGACAGGCGGGGGAATTCACCCCTCCACTTT. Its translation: CASSYDRRGNSPLHF.

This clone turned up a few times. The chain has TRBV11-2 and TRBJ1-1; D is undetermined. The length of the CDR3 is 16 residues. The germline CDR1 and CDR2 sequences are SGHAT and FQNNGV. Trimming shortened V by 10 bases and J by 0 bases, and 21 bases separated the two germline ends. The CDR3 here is CATISSLGSLNTEAFF. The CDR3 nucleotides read TGTGCCACCATATCAAGCCTGGGCAGCTTGAACACTGAAGCTTTCTTT.

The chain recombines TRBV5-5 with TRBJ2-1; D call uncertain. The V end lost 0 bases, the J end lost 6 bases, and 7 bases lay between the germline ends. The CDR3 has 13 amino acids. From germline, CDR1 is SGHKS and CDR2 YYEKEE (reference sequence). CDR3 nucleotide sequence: TGTGCCAGCAGCTTGGCGTCTCGCAATGAGCAGTTCTTC. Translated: CASSLASRNEQFF.

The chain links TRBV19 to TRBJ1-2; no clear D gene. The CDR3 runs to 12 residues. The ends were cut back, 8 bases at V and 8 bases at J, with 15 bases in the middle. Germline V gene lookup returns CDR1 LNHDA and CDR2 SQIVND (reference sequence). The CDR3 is CASSTMGDGYTF. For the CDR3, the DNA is TGTGCCAGTTCAACTATGGGAGACGGCTACACCTTC.

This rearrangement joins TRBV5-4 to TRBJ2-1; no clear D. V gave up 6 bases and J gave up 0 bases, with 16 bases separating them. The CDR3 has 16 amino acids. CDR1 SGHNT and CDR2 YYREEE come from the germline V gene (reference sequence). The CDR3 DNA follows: TGTGCCAGCACCCGTCTAGGTCTGGGCTCCTACAATGAGCAGTTCTTC. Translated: CASTRLGLGSYNEQFF.

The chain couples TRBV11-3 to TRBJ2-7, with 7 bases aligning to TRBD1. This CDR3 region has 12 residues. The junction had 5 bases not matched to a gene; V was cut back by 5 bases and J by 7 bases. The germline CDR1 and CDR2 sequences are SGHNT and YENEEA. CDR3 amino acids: CASSKKDREQYF. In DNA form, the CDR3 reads TGTGCCAGCAGCAAAAAGGACAGGGAGCAGTACTTC.

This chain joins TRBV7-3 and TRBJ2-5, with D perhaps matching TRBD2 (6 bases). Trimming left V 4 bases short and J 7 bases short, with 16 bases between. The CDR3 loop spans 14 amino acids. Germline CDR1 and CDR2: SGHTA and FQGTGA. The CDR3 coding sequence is TGTGCCAGCAGCTCCAGCCCCGGGGGTGGGACCCAGTACTTC. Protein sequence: CASSSSPGGGTQYF.

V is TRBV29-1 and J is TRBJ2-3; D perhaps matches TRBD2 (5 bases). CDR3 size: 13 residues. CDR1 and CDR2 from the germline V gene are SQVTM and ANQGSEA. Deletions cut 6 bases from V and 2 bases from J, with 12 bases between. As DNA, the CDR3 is TGCAGCGTAGTTGAGGGAAACACAGATACGCAGTATTTT. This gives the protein CSVVEGNTDTQYF.

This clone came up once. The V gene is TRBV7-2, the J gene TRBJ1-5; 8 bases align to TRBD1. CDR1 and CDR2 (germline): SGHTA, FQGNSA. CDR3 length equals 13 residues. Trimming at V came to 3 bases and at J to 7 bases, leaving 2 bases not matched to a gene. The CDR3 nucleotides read TGTGCCAGCAGCTTCAGGGGGCAACAGCCCCAGCATTTT. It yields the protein CASSFRGQQPQHF.

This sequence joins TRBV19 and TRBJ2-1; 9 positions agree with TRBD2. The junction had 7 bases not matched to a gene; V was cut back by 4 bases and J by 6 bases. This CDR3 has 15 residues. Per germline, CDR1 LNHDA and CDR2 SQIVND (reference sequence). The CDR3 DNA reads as TGTGCCAGTAGTAGGGAACGCGGGAGGGCCAATGAGCAGTTCTTC. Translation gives CASSRERGRANEQFF. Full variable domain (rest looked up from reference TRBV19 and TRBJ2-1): DGGITQSPKYLFRKEGQNVTLSCEQNLNHDAMYWYRQDPGQGLRLIYYSQIVNDFQKGDIAEGYSVSREKKESFPLTVTSAQKNPTAFYLCASSRERGRANEQFFGPGTRLTVL.

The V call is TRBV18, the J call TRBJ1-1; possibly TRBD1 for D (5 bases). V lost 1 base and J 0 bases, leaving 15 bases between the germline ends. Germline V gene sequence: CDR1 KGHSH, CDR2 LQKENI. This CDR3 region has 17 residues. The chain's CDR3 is CASSPRFNQGVNTEAFF. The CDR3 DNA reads TGTGCCAGCTCACCACGATTTAATCAAGGGGTGAACACTGAAGCTTTCTTT.

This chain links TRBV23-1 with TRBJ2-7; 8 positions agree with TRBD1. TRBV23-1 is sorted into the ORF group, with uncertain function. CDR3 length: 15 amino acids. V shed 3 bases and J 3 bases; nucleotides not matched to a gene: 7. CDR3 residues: CASSHSGQGLYEQYF. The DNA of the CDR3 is TGCGCCAGCAGTCATTCCGGACAGGGTCTCTACGAGCAGTACTTC.

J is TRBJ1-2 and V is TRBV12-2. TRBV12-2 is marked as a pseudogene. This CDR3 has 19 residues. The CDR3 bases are TGTGCAAGTCGCTTAGGCGACCATCTAGCCCCTACACCCGCGTATGGCTACACCTTC. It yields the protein CASRLGDHLAPTPAYGYTF.